This T cell receptor (beta chain) was sequenced for a study of T cells in Graves' hyperthyroidism and ophthalmopathy. Findings of the study overall: Most thyroid clonotypes expanded above 0.001 were also detected in blood. Ophthalmopathy could be told apart from stable hyperthyroidism with a 13 V-J model.

As for this clonotype: Its antigen is unknown. This clone may be a read error of a much larger clone one base away.

The definition of stable Graves' hyperthyroidism was no ophthalmopathy progression within 18 months. Exclusion criteria comprised uncontrolled infection, other autoimmune disease, pregnancy or lactation. Amplification of TCR beta CDR3 regions used RNA as the template. First-round RT-PCR targeting the TCR CDR3 was performed with the HTBI primer set. From the multiplex PCR reads, TCRdb called clonotypes with MiXCR, one entry per CDR3 protein. The sample consists of 600,000 or so distinct CDR3 sequences, roughly 50% of them appearing once. There are 15 residues in the CDR3. Germline V gene data show CDR1 as SGHVS and CDR2 as FQNEAQ.

The V call is TRBV7-8, the J call TRBJ1-5; D perhaps matches TRBD1 (6 bases). This clonotype was sampled from a woman between 18 and 30 years old with Graves' hyperthyroidism. Sequencing input: peripheral blood or thyroid tissue (not recorded which). CDR3: CASSVSGTQNRPQHF. The CDR3 nucleotides are TGTGCCAGCAGCGTATCCGGGACACAGAATCGGCCCCAGCATTTT.